One sample yielded the 28 T cell receptor beta chains listed below, sequenced in a study of post-analysis software for immune sequencing data. Their target antigens are unknown. The study, taken as a whole, reports: TRBV5-6, TRBV5-1 and TRBV20-1 were among five TRBV segments more frequent in patients than controls.

The TCR beta cDNA libraries carried unique molecular identifiers. TCRdb reanalysed the PCR reads using MiXCR and keeps one entry per CDR3 protein. The sample includes around 260,000 distinct CDR3 sequences, 35% to 40% of them seen just once. What was sequenced was blood. The receptor set was obtained from a girl aged 10 to 17 with multiple sclerosis.

This clonotype was detected ten times or more. The chain couples TRBV5-6 to TRBJ1-2; D is uncertain. V was cut by 5 bases and J by 0 bases, with 8 bases left in between. Germline values: CDR1 SGHDT, CDR2 YYEEEE. The CDR3 is 13 amino acids. CDR3 sequence: CASSHDTNYGYTF. The CDR3 coding sequence is TGTGCCAGCAGTCATGACACTAACTATGGCTACACCTTC.

This clonotype was observed a handful of times. J is TRBJ2-1 and V is TRBV7-9; 7 bases are a match to TRBD2. V gave up 10 bases and J gave up 6 bases; unmatched junction bases: 9. Germline CDR1 and CDR2: SEHNR and FQNEAQ (reference sequence). This CDR3 has 13 amino acids. DNA for the CDR3: TGTGCCACCGGACGCGGGAGAGGCAATGAGCAGTTCTTC. This translates into CATGRGRGNEQFF.

This clonotype was observed many times. J is TRBJ2-4 and V is TRBV7-2; the match to TRBD1 covers 8 bases. CDR1 is SGHTA and CDR2 is FQGNSA in the germline V gene. This CDR3 contains 15 residues. Unmatched junction bases numbered 8, after V lost 6 bases and J lost 4 bases. The CDR3 nucleotides are TGTGCCAGCAGACGAGACAGGGGCGGAAAAAACATTCAGTACTTC. Translating gives CASRRDRGGKNIQYF.

In its sample, this clonotype was seen a few times. The chain joins TRBV29-1 to TRBJ1-5; weak D call: TRBD1 (5 bases). The CDR3 is made up of 13 amino acids. V was clipped by 3 bases and J by 1 base, with 7 bases between them. CDR1 and CDR2 (germline): SQVTM, ANQGSEA. CDR3 region: CSVDGGSNQPQHF. CDR3 DNA sequence: TGCAGCGTTGACGGGGGGAGCAATCAGCCCCAGCATTTT.

This clonotype was seen ten or more times. The chain recombines TRBV5-1 with TRBJ1-2, with D perhaps matching TRBD1 (6 bases). The ends were cut back, 0 bases at V and 4 bases at J, with 7 bases in the middle. The CDR3 sequence is 13 residues long. CDR1 is SGHRS, CDR2 YFSETQ, per germline. The CDR3 loop reads CASSLDRAYGYTF. In DNA form, the CDR3 reads TGCGCCAGCAGCTTGGACAGGGCCTATGGCTACACCTTC.

This clonotype has a count of ten or more. The chain links TRBV20-1 to TRBJ1-2; tentative D call: TRBD1 (5 bases). The germline CDR1 and CDR2 sequences are DFQATT and SNEGSKA (reference sequence). Trimming stripped 3 bases from V and 2 bases from J, with 10 bases between. CDR3 size: 13 residues. The CDR3 protein is CSASRTKNYGYTF. The CDR3, as DNA: TGCAGTGCTAGTCGGACAAAGAACTATGGCTACACCTTC.

The rearrangement joins TRBV20-1 to TRBJ2-2, with D perhaps matching TRBD1 (7 bases). V was trimmed by 1 base and J by 7 bases, leaving 22 bases between them. The CDR3 totals 17 residues. Germline V gene data show CDR1 as DFQATT and CDR2 as SNEGSKA (reference sequence). The CDR3 spells CSARVSRGRNVDGELFF. CDR3 nucleotide sequence: TGCAGTGCTAGAGTTTCCAGGGGGAGGAACGTGGACGGGGAGCTGTTTTTT.

As concerns this clonotype: A much larger clone sits a single nucleotide away, making a read error possible. The chain couples TRBV5-1 to TRBJ2-1; the D gene is possibly TRBD1 (6 bases). Trimming removed 0 bases at V and 6 bases at J, with 13 bases between. The CDR3 contains 15 residues. Germline V gene lookup returns CDR1 SGHRS and CDR2 YFSETQ. CDR3 sequence (DNA): TGCGCCAGCAGCTTGGGTCCAGGGGAAAGCAATGAGCAGTTCTTC. It yields the protein CASSLGPGESNEQFF.

Points on this clonotype: Without the conserved terminal phenylalanine or tryptophan, this CDR3 likely stems from a read error. The DNA is omitted, as the CDR3 cannot be located on it reliably, and the CDR3 follows TCRdb's listing. The chain combines TRBV29-1 with TRBJ2-1; no check of the table's D call, TRBD2, against the DNA was made. The CDR3 adds up to 14 amino acids, both ends counted. Germline loops: CDR1 SQVTM, CDR2 ANQGSEA. The CDR3 sequence: CSVEGGLEGYTFGS.

This clonotype was recorded only once. The CDR3 bases are TGTGCCAGCAGTTTGTGGAACACTGAGACTTTCTTT. Its protein product is CASSLWNTETFF. This chain connects TRBV28 to TRBJ1-1; D not certain. Germline lookup yields CDR1 MDHEN and CDR2 SYDVKM. The CDR3 is 12 amino acids. Trimming removed 3 bases at V and 12 bases at J, with 14 bases between.

This clonotype was counted many times. J is TRBJ2-7 and V is TRBV21-1. TRBV21-1 counts as a pseudogene. The CDR3 length is 10 residues. In DNA form, the CDR3 reads TGTGCCAGCACTGCGTACGAGCAGTACTTC. Its translation: CASTAYEQYF.

Comments on this clonotype: Because the CDR3 is missing its conserved closing phenylalanine or tryptophan, this is likely a read error. The DNA is omitted, as the CDR3 cannot be located on it reliably, and the CDR3 follows TCRdb's listing. This sequence joins TRBV21-1 and TRBJ1-2. TRBV21-1 is termed a pseudogene. Inclusive of both ends, the CDR3 amounts to 12 amino acids. This CDR3 reads CASSKARGGYTC.

A remark on this clonotype: This may arise from a read error, as a much more abundant clone is one base away. The chain employs TRBV5-5 and TRBJ2-1; tentative D call: TRBD2 (5 bases). This CDR3 has 14 amino acids. Per germline, CDR1 SGHKS and CDR2 YYEKEE (reference sequence). Here the CDR3 reads CASREANSCNEQFF. In nucleotides, the CDR3 is TGTGCCAGCAGGGAGGCGAACTCCTGCAATGAGCAGTTCTTC.

Many counts were recorded for this clonotype. V is TRBV19 and J is TRBJ1-1, with D uncertain. V dropped 3 bases and J dropped 4 bases, with 6 bases sitting between them. Per the germline V gene, CDR1 is LNHDA and CDR2 is SQIVND (reference sequence). The CDR3 sequence is 12 residues long. As DNA, the CDR3 is TGTGCCAGTAGTATGTTGGGCACTGAAGCTTTCTTT. Its translation: CASSMLGTEAFF. Filled out from reference TRBV19 and TRBJ1-1, the complete variable domain reads DGGITQSPKYLFRKEGQNVTLSCEQNLNHDAMYWYRQDPGQGLRLIYYSQIVNDFQKGDIAEGYSVSREKKESFPLTVTSAQKNPTAFYLCASSMLGTEAFFGQGTRLTVV.

This clonotype has just a few counts. V usage is TRBV28 and J usage is TRBJ2-1; a weak D match, TRBD2 (5 bases). Germline lookup yields CDR1 MDHEN and CDR2 SYDVKM. The CDR3 consists of 13 residues. V was clipped by 8 bases and J by 4 bases, with 12 bases between them. CDR3: CASVRVGYNEQFF. The CDR3 nucleotides are TGTGCCAGCGTGAGGGTGGGGTACAATGAGCAGTTCTTC. The full variable domain, with the rest looked up from reference TRBV28 and TRBJ2-1, is DVKVTQSSRYLVKRTGEKVFLECVQDMDHENMFWYRQDPGLGLRLIYFSYDVKMKEKGDIPEGYSVSREKKERFSLILESASTNQTSMYLCASVRVGYNEQFFGPGTRLTVL.

The rearrangement joins TRBV6-6 to TRBJ2-7; D is ambiguous. Deletions cut 5 bases from V and 6 bases from J, with 17 bases between. This CDR3 region has 14 residues. Germline V gives CDR1 MNHNY, CDR2 SVGAGI (reference sequence). The chain's CDR3 is CASSQLATNGEQYF. The DNA of the CDR3 is TGTGCCAGCAGTCAACTTGCGACCAACGGCGAGCAGTACTTC.

This clonotype was recorded at least ten times. The rearrangement joins TRBV5-1 to TRBJ2-3; D is unresolved. Trimming left V 5 bases short and J 5 bases short, with 18 bases between. The CDR3 is 15 residues long. The germline V gene has CDR1 SGHRS and CDR2 YFSETQ. The chain's CDR3 is CASRRAGRLVDTQYF. In nucleotides, the CDR3 is TGCGCCAGCAGAAGAGCCGGGCGACTGGTAGATACGCAGTATTTT.

Ten or more counts support this clonotype. The chain carries TRBV20-1 and TRBJ1-2, with 7 nucleotides matching TRBD1. V lost 0 bases, J lost 5 bases, and 9 bases stayed unmatched. The length of the CDR3 is 15 residues. Per the germline V gene, CDR1 is DFQATT and CDR2 is SNEGSKA (reference sequence). In DNA form, the CDR3 reads TGCAGTGCTAGAGATCGGCAGGGGGTTTTTTATGGCTACACCTTC. This gives the protein CSARDRQGVFYGYTF.

The rearrangement joins TRBV7-9 to TRBJ1-2; D gene unclear. The germline V and J ends were trimmed by 2 bases and 6 bases, with 13 bases remaining between them. The CDR3 covers 14 residues. Germline lookup yields CDR1 SEHNR and CDR2 FQNEAQ (reference sequence). Here the CDR3 DNA reads TGTGCCAGCAGCTTAAACGACGGTCAGGATGGCTACACCTTC. Translation: CASSLNDGQDGYTF.

This clonotype appeared once. The conserved final phenylalanine or tryptophan is absent from the CDR3, which likely points to a read error. In DNA form, the CDR3 reads TGTGCCAGCAGTTCAAGGGTAGGGTCGCTCGATGAGCAGTTCTCC. The encoded protein is CASSSRVGSLDEQFS. The chain employs TRBV27 and TRBJ2-1, with D hard to call. The CDR3 contains 15 residues. Germline assignment: CDR1 MNHEY and CDR2 SMNVEV (reference sequence). V lost 4 bases to trimming and J lost 8 bases, with 18 bases between them.

Turning to this clonotype: Just one base apart from a much larger clone, this may be a read error. The gene calls are TRBV20-1 and TRBJ2-3; TRBD2 matches at 11 bases. This CDR3 has 15 amino acids. V lost 5 bases, J lost 5 bases, and 9 bases stayed unmatched. CDR1 DFQATT and CDR2 SNEGSKA come from the germline V gene (reference sequence). In DNA form, the CDR3 reads TGCAGTGCTCGGCTAGCGGGAGGAGGAAAAGATACGCAGTATTTT. Encoded protein: CSARLAGGGKDTQYF.

This clonotype has ten or more counts. This chain uses TRBV29-1 with TRBJ2-3; D not certain. V dropped 8 bases and J dropped 5 bases, with 17 bases sitting between them. This CDR3 is built from 13 residues. Per germline, CDR1 SQVTM and CDR2 ANQGSEA. In DNA form, the CDR3 reads TGCAGCCTATCGGGTATCGCAGAAGATACGCAGTATTTT. Its protein product is CSLSGIAEDTQYF.

V is TRBV12-3 or TRBV12-4 and J is TRBJ2-1; TRBD2 matches at 9 bases. CDR3 length equals 15 residues. V trimming: 6 bases; J trimming: 3 bases; junction bases outside the gene matches: 6. The CDR3: CASSSNSGGYNEQFF. The DNA of the CDR3 is TGTGCCAGCAGCTCCAATAGCGGGGGCTACAATGAGCAGTTCTTC.

Remarks on this clonotype: A much bigger clone sits one base away, suggesting this may be a read error. V and J are TRBV5-1 and TRBJ1-1; no firm D call. CDR1 and CDR2 from the germline V gene are SGHRS and YFSETQ. The CDR3 covers 14 residues. V lost 3 bases to trimming and J lost 5 bases, with 14 bases between them. DNA for the CDR3: TGCGCCAGCAGCTGGGGTCGGGGAGGGACTGAAGCTTTCTTT. This translates into CASSWGRGGTEAFF.

The chain carries TRBV15 and TRBJ2-3; the match to TRBD2 covers 13 bases. The V and J ends lost 8 bases and 6 bases, in that order; junction bases with no gene match: 8. The CDR3 has 15 residues. Germline V gives CDR1 LNHNV, CDR2 YYDKDF (reference sequence). The CDR3 nucleotides read TGTGCCACCTCCTCCGGGACTAGCGGGGCTGATACGCAGTATTTT. Translation: CATSSGTSGADTQYF.

This clonotype was detected many times. The genes are TRBV5-6 and TRBJ2-1; D is unclear. Germline V lookup: CDR1 SGHDT, CDR2 YYEEEE. CDR3 length equals 15 residues. Trimming took off 1 base at V and 1 base at J, with 9 bases between the two ends. The CDR3 spells CASSLRALSYNEQFF. The CDR3 DNA follows: TGTGCCAGCAGCTTGAGGGCCTTATCCTACAATGAGCAGTTCTTC. Combining the CDR3 with reference TRBV5-6 and TRBJ2-1 gives the whole variable domain DAGVTQSPTHLIKTRGQQVTLRCSPKSGHDTVSWYQQALGQGPQFIFQYYEEEERQRGNFPDRFSGHQFPNYSSELNVNALLLGDSALYLCASSLRALSYNEQFFGPGTRLTVL.

This clonotype has ten or more counts. This chain uses TRBV6-1 with TRBJ2-7, with 8 bases that match TRBD1. CDR3 length: 14 amino acids. Trimming took 7 bases from V and 5 from J; bases not matched to a gene: 10. Germline CDR1 reads MNHNS; CDR2 reads SASEGT. DNA for the CDR3: TGTGCCAGCACCGGAGGACAGGGAGGTAACGAGCAGTACTTC. Protein sequence: CASTGGQGGNEQYF.

This clonotype was counted a few times. The V call is TRBV6-1, the J call TRBJ2-7; TRBD1 matches at 7 bases. The CDR3 loop spans 13 amino acids. Trimming removed 2 bases from V and 2 bases from J; junction bases left unmatched: 0. The germline gives CDR1 MNHNS, CDR2 SASEGT. The CDR3: CASSERGPYEQYF. The CDR3 coding sequence is TGTGCCAGCAGTGAAAGGGGGCCCTACGAGCAGTACTTC.